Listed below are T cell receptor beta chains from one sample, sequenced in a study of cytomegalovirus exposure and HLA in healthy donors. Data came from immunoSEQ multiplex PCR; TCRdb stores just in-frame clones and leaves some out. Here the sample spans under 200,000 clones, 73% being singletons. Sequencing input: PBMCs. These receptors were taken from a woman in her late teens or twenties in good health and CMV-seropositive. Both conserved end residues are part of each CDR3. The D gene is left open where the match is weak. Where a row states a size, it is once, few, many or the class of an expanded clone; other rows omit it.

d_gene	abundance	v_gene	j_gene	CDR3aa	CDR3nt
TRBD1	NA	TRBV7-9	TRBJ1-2	CASSLGQLYGYTF	TGTGCCAGCAGCCTGGGACAGCTCTATGGCTACACCTTC
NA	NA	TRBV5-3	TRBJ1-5	CARSLRRQNNQPQHF	TGTGCCAGAAGCTTGCGCAGGCAAAACAATCAGCCCCAGCATTTT
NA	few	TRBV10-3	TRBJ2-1	CATGGMSGVRMYNEQFF	TGTGCCACAGGAGGGATGTCCGGGGTCCGAATGTACAATGAGCAGTTCTTC
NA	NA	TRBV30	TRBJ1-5	CAWSVDRNQPQHF	TGTGCCTGGAGTGTCGACAGAAATCAGCCCCAGCATTTT
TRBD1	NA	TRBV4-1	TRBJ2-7	CASSDRQGVNYEQYF	TGCGCCAGCAGCGACCGACAGGGGGTAAACTACGAGCAGTACTTC
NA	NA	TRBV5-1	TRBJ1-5	CASSLRSNQPQHF	TGCGCCAGTTCACTGAGAAGCAATCAGCCCCAGCATTTT
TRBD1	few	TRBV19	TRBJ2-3	CASSPRDRTLSPQYF	TGTGCCAGTAGTCCCAGGGACAGGACCTTGAGTCCGCAGTATTTT
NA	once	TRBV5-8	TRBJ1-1	CASSSHGGFGRGAFF	TGTGCCAGCAGCTCCCATGGGGGGTTCGGCAGAGGAGCTTTCTTT
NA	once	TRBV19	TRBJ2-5	CASSMGTYGWEQYF	TGTGCCAGTAGTATGGGGACATACGGGTGGGAGCAGTACTTC
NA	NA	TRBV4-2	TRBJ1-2	CASSQGDRYYGYTF	TGTGCCAGCAGCCAAGGTGACAGATACTATGGCTACACCTTC
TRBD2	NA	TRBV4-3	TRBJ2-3	CASSQRPPAGGSDTQYF	TGCGCCAGCAGCCAACGCCCCCCCGCGGGGGGAAGCGATACGCAGTATTTT
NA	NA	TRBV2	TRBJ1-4	CASSEEDSLYEEKLFF	TGTGCCAGCAGTGAAGAGGACAGTCTATATGAAGAAAAACTGTTTTTT
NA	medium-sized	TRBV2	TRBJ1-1	CASSVGRGLGTEAFF	TGTGCCAGCAGTGTTGGACGGGGACTAGGCACTGAAGCTTTCTTT
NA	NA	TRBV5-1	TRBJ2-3	CASSSSQGSLSTDTQYF	TGCGCCAGCAGCTCGTCTCAGGGGTCCCTAAGCACAGATACGCAGTATTTT
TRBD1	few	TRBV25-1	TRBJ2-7	CASSGPEETGEVYF	TGTGCCAGCAGTGGACCGGAGGAGACAGGGGAGGTGTACTTC
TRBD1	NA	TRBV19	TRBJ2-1	CASSPYRGRSNEQFF	TGTGCCAGTAGTCCTTACAGGGGGCGTAGCAATGAGCAGTTCTTC
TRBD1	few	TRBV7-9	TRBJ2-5	CASSTGQARGTQYF	TGTGCCAGCAGCACCGGACAGGCCAGGGGGACCCAGTACTTC
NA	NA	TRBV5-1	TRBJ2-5	CASSLGAGETQYF	TGCGCCAGCAGCTTGGGGGCAGGAGAGACCCAGTACTTC
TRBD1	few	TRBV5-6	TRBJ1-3	CASSQTGDSGNTIYF	TGTGCCAGCAGCCAAACAGGGGACTCTGGAAACACCATATATTTT
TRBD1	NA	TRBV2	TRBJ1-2	CASREGQGIAYTF	TGTGCCAGCAGGGAGGGACAGGGGATCGCCTACACCTTC
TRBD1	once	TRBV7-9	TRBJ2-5	CASRPKKTGKAETQYF	TGTGCCAGCAGGCCCAAAAAGACAGGGAAAGCAGAGACCCAGTACTTC
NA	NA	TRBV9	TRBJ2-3	CASSVGSGGTDTQYF	TGTGCCAGCAGCGTAGGATCGGGGGGCACAGATACGCAGTATTTT
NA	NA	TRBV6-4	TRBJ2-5	CASSRDLGETQYF	TGTGCCAGCAGTCGGGACTTAGGGGAGACCCAGTACTTC
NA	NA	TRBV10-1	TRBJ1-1	CASSERWVAAGSLEAFF	TGCGCCAGCAGTGAACGTTGGGTGGCCGCAGGTTCACTTGAAGCTTTCTTT
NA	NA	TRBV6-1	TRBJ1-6	CASSGGDSPLHF	TGTGCCAGCAGCGGGGGGGATTCACCCCTCCACTTT
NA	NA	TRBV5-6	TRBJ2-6	CASSLVGGNSGANVLTF	TGTGCCAGCAGCTTGGTGGGCGGGAACTCTGGGGCCAACGTCCTGACTTTC
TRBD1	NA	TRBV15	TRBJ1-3	CATSRAKTGRIGVNTIYF	TGTGCCACCAGCAGAGCCAAGACAGGGCGGATTGGGGTGAACACCATATATTTT
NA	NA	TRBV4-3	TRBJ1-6	CASSQDRSYPSPLHF	TGCGCCAGCAGCCAAGACAGGTCCTACCCTTCACCCCTCCACTTT
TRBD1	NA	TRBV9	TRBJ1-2	CASNPGTGTFNYGYTF	TGTGCCAGCAACCCAGGGACAGGGACCTTTAACTATGGCTACACCTTC
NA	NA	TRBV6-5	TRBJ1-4	CASTRKGRGKLFF	TGTGCCAGCACCCGGAAGGGGAGGGGAAAACTGTTTTTT
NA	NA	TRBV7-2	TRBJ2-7	CASSLRGGDHYEQYF	TGTGCCAGCAGCTTACGGGGAGGAGACCATTACGAGCAGTACTTC
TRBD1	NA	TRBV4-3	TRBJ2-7	CASSQVGGTGLYEQYF	TGCGCCAGCAGCCAAGTAGGTGGGACAGGGTTATACGAGCAGTACTTC
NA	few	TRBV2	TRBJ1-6	CAATWALSPLLHF	TGTGCCGCTACGTGGGCCCTGAGTCCTCTACTCCACTTT
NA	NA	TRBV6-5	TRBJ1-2	CASSYSGRLGDYGYTF	TGTGCCAGCAGTTACTCGGGGAGGTTGGGAGACTATGGCTACACCTTC
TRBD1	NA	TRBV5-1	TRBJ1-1	CASSKDRGFTEAFF	TGCGCCAGCAGCAAGGACAGGGGCTTCACTGAAGCTTTCTTT
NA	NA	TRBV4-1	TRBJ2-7	CASSQDGATYEQYF	TGCGCCAGCAGCCAAGATGGAGCAACCTACGAGCAGTACTTC
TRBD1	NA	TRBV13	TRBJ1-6	CASSFGQGDSPLHF	TGTGCCAGCAGCTTTGGACAGGGTGATTCACCCCTCCACTTT
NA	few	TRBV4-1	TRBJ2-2	CASSPGTKTGELFF	TGCGCCAGCAGCCCCGGGACAAAAACCGGGGAGCTGTTTTTT
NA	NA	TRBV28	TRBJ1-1	CASRPDLNTEAFF	TGTGCCAGCAGACCAGACTTGAACACTGAAGCTTTCTTT
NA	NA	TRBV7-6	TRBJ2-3	CASSPVTSGGTDTQYF	TGTGCCAGCAGCCCAGTTACCTCCGGGGGCACAGATACGCAGTATTTT
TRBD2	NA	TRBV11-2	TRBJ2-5	CASSFELAGAWGETQYF	TGTGCCAGCAGCTTCGAACTAGCGGGGGCCTGGGGGGAGACCCAGTACTTC
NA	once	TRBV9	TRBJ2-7	CASSASLLDEQYF	TGTGCCAGCAGCGCGTCCCTACTTGACGAGCAGTACTTC
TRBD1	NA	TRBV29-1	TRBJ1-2	CSVVQGPSGYTF	TGCAGCGTAGTACAGGGGCCCTCTGGCTACACCTTC
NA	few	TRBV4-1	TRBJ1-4	CASSLTGNRDEKLFF	TGCGCCAGCAGCCTAACAGGAAATCGGGATGAAAAACTGTTTTTT
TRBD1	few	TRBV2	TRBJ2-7	CASSYRGRGDEQYF	TGTGCCAGCAGTTACAGGGGGCGCGGAGACGAGCAGTACTTC